This TCR beta chain was identified during a study of Ad26.COV2.S vaccination and SARS-CoV-2 variants. The table came from immunoSEQ multiplex PCR; TCRdb's copy has only in-frame clones and leaves some out. The profile shows 400,000 to 500,000 clones, approximately 92% of them singletons. Overall study results and limits: The TCR breadth and depth analyses may have produced an underestimate of total T cell responses.

The CDR3 consists of 18 residues. Germline lookup yields CDR1 KGHSH and CDR2 LQKENI. V lost 7 bases and J lost 3, with 24 bases in between. The sample holds many counts of this clone. The antigen is not known. The treatment here: around 19 received Ad26.COV2.S at low or high dose, single or two shots; several received placebo; per-sample allocation not given. Material that was analyzed had been drawn on day 63 after the first vaccine or placebo injection. The chain carries TRBV18 and TRBJ2-2; TRBD1 or TRBD2 may be the D gene (5 bases each). The TCR comes from a person aged 18-60 years who received the Ad26.COV2.S COVID-19 vaccine or a placebo. The sample in question was peripheral blood, obtained in a trial of Ad26.COV2.S vaccine versus placebo. CDR3 nucleotides: TGTGCCAGCTTTCCAGAGGGGTTAGTCCTGACGGACACCGGGGAGCTGTTTTTT. It encodes CASFPEGLVLTDTGELFF.